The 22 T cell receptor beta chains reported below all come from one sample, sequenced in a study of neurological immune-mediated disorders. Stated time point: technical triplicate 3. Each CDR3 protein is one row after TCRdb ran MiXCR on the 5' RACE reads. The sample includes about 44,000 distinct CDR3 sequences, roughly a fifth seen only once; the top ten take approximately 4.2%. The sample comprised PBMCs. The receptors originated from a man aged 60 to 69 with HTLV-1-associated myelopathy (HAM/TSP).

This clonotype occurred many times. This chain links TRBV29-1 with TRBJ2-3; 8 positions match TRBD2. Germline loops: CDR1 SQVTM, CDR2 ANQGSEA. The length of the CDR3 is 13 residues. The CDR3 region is CSGGAGGADTQYF. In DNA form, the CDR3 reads TGCAGTGGGGGGGCGGGAGGAGCAGATACGCAGTATTTT.

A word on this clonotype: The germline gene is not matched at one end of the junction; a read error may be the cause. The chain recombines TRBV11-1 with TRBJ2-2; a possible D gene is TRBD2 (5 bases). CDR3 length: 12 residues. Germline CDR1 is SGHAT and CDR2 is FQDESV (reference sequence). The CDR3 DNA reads TGTGCCAGCAGCACAGCCACCGGGGAGCCGTTTTTT. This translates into CASSTATGEPFF.

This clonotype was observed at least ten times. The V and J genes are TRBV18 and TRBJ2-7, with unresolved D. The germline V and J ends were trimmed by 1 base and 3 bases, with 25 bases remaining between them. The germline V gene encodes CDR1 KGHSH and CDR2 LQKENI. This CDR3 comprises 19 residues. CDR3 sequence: CASSPRQAESSKRYYEQYF. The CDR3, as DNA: TGTGCCAGCTCACCACGTCAGGCTGAAAGTTCTAAACGATACTACGAGCAGTACTTC.

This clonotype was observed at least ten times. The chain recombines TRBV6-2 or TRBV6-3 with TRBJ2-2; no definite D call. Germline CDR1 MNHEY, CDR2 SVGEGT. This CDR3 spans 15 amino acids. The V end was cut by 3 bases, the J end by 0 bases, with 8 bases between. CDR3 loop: CASSYGPTNTGELFF. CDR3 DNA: TGTGCCAGCAGTTATGGACCCACGAACACCGGGGAGCTGTTTTTT.

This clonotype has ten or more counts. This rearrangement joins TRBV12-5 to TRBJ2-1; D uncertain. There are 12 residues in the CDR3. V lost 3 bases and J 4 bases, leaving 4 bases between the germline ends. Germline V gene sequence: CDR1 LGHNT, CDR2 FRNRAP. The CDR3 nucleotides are TGTGCTAGTGGTTTTGGTTACAATGAGCAGTTCTTC. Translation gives CASGFGYNEQFF.

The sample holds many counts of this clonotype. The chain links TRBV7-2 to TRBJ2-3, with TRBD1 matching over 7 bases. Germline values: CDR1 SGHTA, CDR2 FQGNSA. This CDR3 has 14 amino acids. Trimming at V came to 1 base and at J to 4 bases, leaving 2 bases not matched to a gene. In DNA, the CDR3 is TGTGCCAGCAGCTTAGTAGGGGGCTCAGATACGCAGTATTTT. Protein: CASSLVGGSDTQYF.

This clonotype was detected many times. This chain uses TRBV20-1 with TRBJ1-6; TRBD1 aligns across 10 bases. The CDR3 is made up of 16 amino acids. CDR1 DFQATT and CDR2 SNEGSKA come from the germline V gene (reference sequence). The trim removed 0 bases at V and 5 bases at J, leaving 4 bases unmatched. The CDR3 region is CSARDLDRGDNSPLHF. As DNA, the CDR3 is TGCAGTGCTAGAGATCTGGACAGGGGGGATAATTCACCCCTCCACTTT.

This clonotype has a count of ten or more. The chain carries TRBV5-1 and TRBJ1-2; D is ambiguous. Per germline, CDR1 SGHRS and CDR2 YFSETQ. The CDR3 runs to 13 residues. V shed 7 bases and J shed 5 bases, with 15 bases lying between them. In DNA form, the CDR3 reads TGCGCCAGCGGTATAAATTTGGGGTATGGCTACACCTTC. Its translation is CASGINLGYGYTF. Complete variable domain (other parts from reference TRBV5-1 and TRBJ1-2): KAGVTQTPRYLIKTRGQQVTLSCSPISGHRSVSWYQQTPGQGLQFLFEYFSETQRNKGNFPGRFSGRQFSNSRSEMNVSTLELGDSALYLCASGINLGYGYTFGSGTRLTVV.

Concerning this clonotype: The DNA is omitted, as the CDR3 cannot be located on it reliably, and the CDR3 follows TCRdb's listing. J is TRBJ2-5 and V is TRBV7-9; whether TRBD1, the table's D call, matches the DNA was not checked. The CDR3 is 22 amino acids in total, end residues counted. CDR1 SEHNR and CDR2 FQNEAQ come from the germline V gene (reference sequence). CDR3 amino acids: CASSFYICSASPVAERGETQYF.

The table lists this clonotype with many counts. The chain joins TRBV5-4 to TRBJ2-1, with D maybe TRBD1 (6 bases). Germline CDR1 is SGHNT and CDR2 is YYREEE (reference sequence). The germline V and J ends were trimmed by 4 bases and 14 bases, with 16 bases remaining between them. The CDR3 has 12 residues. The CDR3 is CASSVNRASEFF. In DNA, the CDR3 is TGTGCCAGCAGCGTTAACAGGGCTTCGGAGTTCTTC. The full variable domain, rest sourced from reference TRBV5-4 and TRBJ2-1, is ETGVTQSPTHLIKTRGQQVTLRCSSQSGHNTVSWYQQALGQGPQFIFQYYREEENGRGNFPPRFSGLQFPNYSSELNVNALELDDSALYLCASSVNRASEFFGPGTRLTVL.

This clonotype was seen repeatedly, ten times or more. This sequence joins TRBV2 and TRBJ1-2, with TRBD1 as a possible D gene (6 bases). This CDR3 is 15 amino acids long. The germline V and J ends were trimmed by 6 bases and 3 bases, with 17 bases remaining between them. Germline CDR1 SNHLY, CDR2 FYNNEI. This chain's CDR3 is CASSTLQGLDYGYTF. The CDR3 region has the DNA TGTGCCAGCAGCACATTACAGGGCTTAGACTATGGCTACACCTTC.

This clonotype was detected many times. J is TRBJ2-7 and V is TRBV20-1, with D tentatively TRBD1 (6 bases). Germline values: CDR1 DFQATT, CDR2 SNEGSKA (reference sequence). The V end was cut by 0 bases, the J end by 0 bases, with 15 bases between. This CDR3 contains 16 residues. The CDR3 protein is CSARDNRGQSSYEQYF. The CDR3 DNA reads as TGCAGTGCTAGAGATAATAGGGGACAAAGCTCCTACGAGCAGTACTTC.

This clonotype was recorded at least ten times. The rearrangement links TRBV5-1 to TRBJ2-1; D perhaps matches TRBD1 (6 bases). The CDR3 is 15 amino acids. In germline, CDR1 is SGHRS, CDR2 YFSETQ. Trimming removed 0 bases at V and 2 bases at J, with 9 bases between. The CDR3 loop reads CASSLARGTYNEQFF. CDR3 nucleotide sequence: TGCGCCAGCAGCTTGGCCAGGGGTACCTACAATGAGCAGTTCTTC.

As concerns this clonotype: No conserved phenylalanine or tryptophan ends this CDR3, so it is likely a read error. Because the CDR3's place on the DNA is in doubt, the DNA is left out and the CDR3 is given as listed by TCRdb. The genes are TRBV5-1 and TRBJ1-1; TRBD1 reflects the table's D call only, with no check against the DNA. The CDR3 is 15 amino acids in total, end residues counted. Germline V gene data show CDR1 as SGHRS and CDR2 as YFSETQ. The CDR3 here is CASSNGGAGNTEAIL.

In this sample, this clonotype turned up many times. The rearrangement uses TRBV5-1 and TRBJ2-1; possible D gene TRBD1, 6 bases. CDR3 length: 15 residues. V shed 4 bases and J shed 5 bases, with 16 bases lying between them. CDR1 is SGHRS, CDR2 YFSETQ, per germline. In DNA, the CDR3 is TGCGCCAGCAGCCCCACAGGGACGATTGACAATGAGCAGTTCTTC. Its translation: CASSPTGTIDNEQFF.

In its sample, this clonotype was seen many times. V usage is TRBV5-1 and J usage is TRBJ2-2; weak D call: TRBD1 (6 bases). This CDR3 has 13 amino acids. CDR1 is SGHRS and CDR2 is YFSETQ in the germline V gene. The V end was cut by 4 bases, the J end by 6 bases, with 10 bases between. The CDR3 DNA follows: TGCGCCAGCAGCAACGGACAGCCCGGGGAGCTGTTTTTT. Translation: CASSNGQPGELFF.

The CDR3 sequence: CAITASSGTDTQYF. Written as DNA, the CDR3 is TGTGCCATCACAGCGTCTAGCGGCACAGATACGCAGTATTTT. This chain uses TRBV10-3 with TRBJ2-3, with D perhaps TRBD2 (6 bases). Per the germline V gene, CDR1 is ENHRY and CDR2 is SYGVKD. Trimming pared 7 bases from V and 1 base from J, leaving 12 bases between. This CDR3 has 14 amino acids.

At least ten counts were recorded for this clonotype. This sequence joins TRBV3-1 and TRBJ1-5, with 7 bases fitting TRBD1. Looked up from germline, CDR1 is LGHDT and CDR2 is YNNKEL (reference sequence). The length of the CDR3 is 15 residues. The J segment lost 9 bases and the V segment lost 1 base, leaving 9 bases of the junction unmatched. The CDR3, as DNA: TGTGCCAGCAGCCAAGGGTACAGGGGCTCTAGGCCCCAGCATTTT. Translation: CASSQGYRGSRPQHF.

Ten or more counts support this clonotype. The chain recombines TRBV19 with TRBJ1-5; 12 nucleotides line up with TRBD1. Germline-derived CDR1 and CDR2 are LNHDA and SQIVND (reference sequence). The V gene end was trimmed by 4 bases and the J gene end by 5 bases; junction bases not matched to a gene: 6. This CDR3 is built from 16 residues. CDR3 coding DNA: TGTGCCAGTAGTAGGAGGGACAGGGGGCTTTATCAGCCCCAGCATTTT. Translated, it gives CASSRRDRGLYQPQHF. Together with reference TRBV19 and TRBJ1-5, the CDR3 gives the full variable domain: DGGITQSPKYLFRKEGQNVTLSCEQNLNHDAMYWYRQDPGQGLRLIYYSQIVNDFQKGDIAEGYSVSREKKESFPLTVTSAQKNPTAFYLCASSRRDRGLYQPQHFGDGTRLSIL.

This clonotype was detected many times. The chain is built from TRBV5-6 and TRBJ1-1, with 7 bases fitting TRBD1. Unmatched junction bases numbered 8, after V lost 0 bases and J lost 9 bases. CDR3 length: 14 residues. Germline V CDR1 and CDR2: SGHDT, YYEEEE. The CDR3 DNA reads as TGTGCCAGCAGCTTGGGACAGGGACCCCAGAAAGCTTTCTTT. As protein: CASSLGQGPQKAFF.

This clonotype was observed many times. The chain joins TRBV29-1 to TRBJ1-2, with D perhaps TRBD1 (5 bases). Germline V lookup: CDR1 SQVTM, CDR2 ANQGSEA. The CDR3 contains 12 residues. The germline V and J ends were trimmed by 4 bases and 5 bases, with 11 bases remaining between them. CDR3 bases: TGCAGCGTTGGCGAGGGGAGGTATGGCTACACCTTC. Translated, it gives CSVGEGRYGYTF. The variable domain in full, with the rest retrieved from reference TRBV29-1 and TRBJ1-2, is SAVISQKPSRDICQRGTSLTIQCQVDSQVTMMFWYRQQPGQSLTLIATANQGSEATYESGFVIDKFPISRPNLTFSTLTVSNMSPEDSSIYLCSVGEGRYGYTFGSGTRLTVV.

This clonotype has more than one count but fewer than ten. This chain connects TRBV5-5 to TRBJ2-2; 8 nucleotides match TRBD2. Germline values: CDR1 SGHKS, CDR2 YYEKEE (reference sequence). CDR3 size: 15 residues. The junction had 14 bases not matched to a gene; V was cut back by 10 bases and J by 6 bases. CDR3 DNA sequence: TGTGCCTGCTCTCGGGGGGGGGCAGGAGCCGGGGAGCTGTTTTTT. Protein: CACSRGGAGAGELFF.